Listed here are 29 T cell receptor beta chains from one sample, sequenced in a study of response to subunit inactivated influenza vaccine. TCRdb passed the RT-PCR reads through MiXCR, listing each CDR3 protein once. Of 600,000 to 850,000 distinct CDR3 sequences listed, approximately 14% are singletons. Sequenced here: PBMCs from blood, sampled 14 to 15 days before vaccination. The receptors originated from a man between 45 and 60 years old who received an inactivated influenza vaccine.

This clonotype was found once. One junction end does not reproduce the germline sequence, and a read error may be involved. The V and J genes are TRBV4-1 and TRBJ2-7; TRBD1 matches 7 bases. CDR1 is MGHRA, CDR2 YSYEKL, per germline. This CDR3 has 13 amino acids. Here the CDR3 reads CVSSQDLDRVTYF. The CDR3 bases are TGCGTCAGCAGCCAAGACCTAGACAGGGTGACGTACTTC.

Only a few counts were recorded for this clonotype. The chain has TRBV15 and TRBJ2-1; D perhaps matches TRBD1 (6 bases). The V end was cut by 4 bases, the J end by 7 bases, with 11 bases between. This CDR3 is 13 amino acids long. CDR1 and CDR2 (germline): LNHNV, YYDKDF (reference sequence). CDR3 sequence reads: CATSISRGNEQFF. DNA for the CDR3: TGTGCCACCAGCATTTCCAGGGGAAATGAGCAGTTCTTC.

The V call is TRBV6-2 or TRBV6-3, the J call TRBJ2-2; D is uncertain. Between the trimmed V and J ends, which lost 6 bases and 4 bases, there was a span of 9 bases. This CDR3 spans 13 amino acids. The germline CDR1 and CDR2 sequences are MNHEY and SVGEGT. The CDR3 DNA sequence: TGTGCCAGCAGCCAGATAGGCACCGGGGAGCTGTTTTTT. This encodes CASSQIGTGELFF.

V and J are TRBV12-3 or TRBV12-4 and TRBJ2-5; the match to TRBD1 covers 7 bases. The CDR3 is 16 residues long. Germline trimming cut 6 bases from V and 1 base from J; bases unmatched to any gene: 11. CDR3 region: CASSLYTGQPQETQYF. CDR3 nucleotide sequence: TGTGCCAGCAGCTTGTACACGGGACAGCCCCAAGAGACCCAGTACTTC.

This clonotype was recorded a few times. The CDR3 sequence is CSAQMTGTEKLFF. DNA for the CDR3: TGCAGTGCCCAAATGACAGGGACCGAAAAACTGTTTTTT. This chain links TRBV20-1 with TRBJ1-4; 7 bases map to TRBD1. V shed 6 bases, J shed 8 bases, and the junction held 9 bases outside the gene matches. CDR1 DFQATT and CDR2 SNEGSKA come from the germline V gene (reference sequence). The CDR3 consists of 13 residues.

This clonotype came up a few times. The chain uses TRBV5-6 and TRBJ1-5; D is unclear. This CDR3 has 15 residues. Germline-derived CDR1 and CDR2 are SGHDT and YYEEEE. Trimming left V 4 bases short and J 3 bases short, with 14 bases between. CDR3 nucleotides: TGTGCCAGCAGCCCCGGACCGCTAATCAATCAGCCCCAGCATTTT. Translation gives CASSPGPLINQPQHF.

The chain links TRBV29-1 to TRBJ1-1; 7 nucleotides align to TRBD1. From germline, CDR1 is SQVTM and CDR2 ANQGSEA. CDR3 length equals 16 residues. Unmatched junction bases numbered 15, after V lost 3 bases and J lost 5 bases. The CDR3 reads CSVERLARQGRTEAFF. The CDR3 coding sequence is TGCAGCGTTGAGAGGTTGGCCCGACAGGGTCGGACTGAAGCTTTCTTT.

This clonotype was observed a handful of times. The rearrangement joins TRBV20-1 to TRBJ2-1, with D maybe TRBD1 (5 bases). Trimming left V 6 bases short and J 4 bases short, with 16 bases between. Per the germline V gene, CDR1 is DFQATT and CDR2 is SNEGSKA (reference sequence). The CDR3 has 14 residues. CDR3 nucleotides: TGCAGTGCCGAACCCGAATCAGGGTACAATGAGCAGTTCTTC. Its translation is CSAEPESGYNEQFF.

This clonotype was seen only a few times. The V call is TRBV10-3, the J call TRBJ2-3, with 15 positions matching TRBD2. The CDR3 spans 15 residues. Germline lookup yields CDR1 ENHRY and CDR2 SYGVKD. V trimming: 6 bases; J trimming: 5 bases; junction bases outside the gene matches: 3. In nucleotides, the CDR3 is TGTGCCATCAGATCGGGACTAGCGGGAGGAGATACGCAGTATTTT. As protein: CAIRSGLAGGDTQYF.

V and J are TRBV3-1 and TRBJ1-1; D call uncertain. This CDR3 has 16 amino acids. Trimming took off 0 bases at V and 1 base at J, with 12 bases between the two ends. The germline CDR1 and CDR2 sequences are LGHDT and YNNKEL (reference sequence). The CDR3 DNA reads as TGTGCCAGCAGCCAAGACCCCGGTCTAGGGAACACTGAAGCTTTCTTT. This codes for CASSQDPGLGNTEAFF.

With regard to this clonotype: Since the CDR3 does not end with the conserved phenylalanine or tryptophan, this likely comes from a read error. The limits of the CDR3 on the DNA are not certain, so only TCRdb's listed CDR3 is given. V is TRBV6-2 or TRBV6-3 and J is TRBJ2-1; whether TRBD1, the table's D call, matches the DNA was not checked. The CDR3 numbers 13 amino acids, ends counted. Germline CDR1 and CDR2: MNHEY and SVGEGT. CDR3 residues: CASSPRGGGPQLS.

V is TRBV5-5 and J is TRBJ2-5; TRBD2 is a possible D gene (6 bases). Germline V CDR1 and CDR2: SGHKS, YYEKEE (reference sequence). V lost 6 bases and J 5 bases, leaving 20 bases between the germline ends. The length of the CDR3 is 15 residues. CDR3 protein: CASTFGSSTAETQYF. As DNA, the CDR3 is TGTGCCAGCACCTTCGGGAGTTCAACGGCGGAGACCCAGTACTTC.

This chain links TRBV9 with TRBJ2-1; D might be TRBD1 or TRBD2, each matching 6 bases. The length of the CDR3 is 14 residues. The V and J ends lost 1 base and 7 bases respectively, with 12 bases between them. The germline CDR1 and CDR2 sequences are SGDLS and YYNGEE. The CDR3 here is CASSVWGAGNEQFF. For the CDR3, the DNA is TGTGCCAGCAGCGTATGGGGGGCGGGTAATGAGCAGTTCTTC.

J is TRBJ2-7 and V is TRBV12-3 or TRBV12-4, with D hard to call. V lost 8 bases to trimming and J lost 5 bases, with 16 bases between them. The CDR3 spans 13 residues. This CDR3 is CASGGPARHEQYF. As DNA, the CDR3 is TGTGCCAGCGGCGGCCCCGCGCGCCACGAGCAGTACTTC.

The V and J genes are TRBV4-3 and TRBJ2-7; 8 bases fit TRBD1. J lost 0 bases, V lost 0 bases, and 4 bases had no gene match. From germline, CDR1 is LGHNA and CDR2 YSLEER. The CDR3 sequence is 16 residues long. The CDR3 DNA follows: TGCGCCAGCAGCCAAGATGACAGGGGCGGCTCCTACGAGCAGTACTTC. The encoded protein is CASSQDDRGGSYEQYF.

This chain connects TRBV4-2 to TRBJ2-3; the D gene is possibly TRBD2 (6 bases). Germline lookup yields CDR1 LGHNA and CDR2 YNFKEQ. V was clipped by 2 bases and J by 1 base, with 13 bases between them. The CDR3 runs 16 residues. In DNA, the CDR3 is TGTGCCAGCAGCCAACCGGCCGGGACTGGCACAGATACGCAGTATTTT. Amino acid sequence: CASSQPAGTGTDTQYF.

The table lists this clonotype with a few counts. The chain joins TRBV20-1 to TRBJ2-1; 11 bases agree with TRBD2. The trim removed 3 bases at V and 0 bases at J, leaving 7 bases unmatched. Per the germline V gene, CDR1 is DFQATT and CDR2 is SNEGSKA (reference sequence). The CDR3 totals 17 residues. Written as DNA, the CDR3 is TGCAGTGCTAGCTTCCTAGCGGGGGGCCTCTCCTACAATGAGCAGTTCTTC. Protein product: CSASFLAGGLSYNEQFF.

As for this clonotype: Compared with germline, one end of the junction differs, possibly owing to a read error. V usage is TRBV20-1 and J usage is TRBJ2-3; 8 bases match TRBD2. CDR1 and CDR2 from the germline V gene are DFQATT and SNEGSKA (reference sequence). The CDR3 covers 14 residues. CDR3 coding DNA: TGCAGTGCTATCCTAAGCGGGAGCAGAGATACGCAGTATTTT. Its translation is CSAILSGSRDTQYF.

This clonotype occurred a few times. The chain couples TRBV5-1 to TRBJ2-3; the D gene could be TRBD1 or TRBD2 (5 bases each). The ends were cut back, 4 bases at V and 6 bases at J, with 21 bases in the middle. This CDR3 has 16 amino acids. Germline V gene lookup returns CDR1 SGHRS and CDR2 YFSETQ. The CDR3: CASSRMGPPGPDTQYF. Here the CDR3 DNA reads TGCGCCAGCAGCAGAATGGGACCCCCCGGCCCGGATACGCAGTATTTT.

The chain couples TRBV20-1 to TRBJ2-1, with TRBD2 matching over 13 bases. The CDR3 runs 13 residues. The V and J ends lost 5 bases and 8 bases, in that order; junction bases with no gene match: 3. Germline V gene data show CDR1 as DFQATT and CDR2 as SNEGSKA (reference sequence). This CDR3 reads CSARTSGGDEQFF. The CDR3 bases are TGCAGTGCTCGGACTAGCGGGGGAGATGAGCAGTTCTTC.

At least ten counts were recorded for this clonotype. Germline and junction disagree at one end, which may indicate a read error. This sequence joins TRBV11-1 and TRBJ2-5, with D possibly being TRBD1 (6 bases). The CDR3 runs to 19 residues. The V gene's germline CDR1 is SGHAT and CDR2 FQDESV (reference sequence). The CDR3 loop is CASSLEGRLRQKGQGTQYF. The CDR3, as DNA: TGTGCCAGCAGCTTAGAAGGCAGGCTACGACAAAAGGGACAAGGGACCCAGTACTTC.

The rearrangement uses TRBV3-1 and TRBJ1-2; D unclear. The V end was cut by 1 base, the J end by 1 base, with 7 bases between. Germline values: CDR1 LGHDT, CDR2 YNNKEL (reference sequence). This CDR3 is built from 14 residues. The CDR3 spells CASSQGSFNYGYTF. The CDR3 coding sequence is TGTGCCAGCAGCCAAGGGAGTTTTAACTATGGCTACACCTTC.

This clonotype was seen a handful of times. An end of the junction does not agree with germline; a read error may underlie this. The chain is built from TRBV5-1 and TRBJ2-5; possibly TRBD1 for D (5 bases). CDR3 length: 15 residues. Germline CDR1 is SGHRS and CDR2 is YFSETQ. For the CDR3, the DNA is TGCGCCAGCACCTTGGGGCCATCCGACCAAGAGACCCAGTACTTC. It codes for CASTLGPSDQETQYF.

CDR3 DNA: TGTGCCAGCAGTTTAGTACAGGGGATGATCGAGCAGTACTTC. Its translation is CASSLVQGMIEQYF. The genes are TRBV27 and TRBJ2-7; 7 bases fit TRBD1. Germline-derived CDR1 and CDR2 are MNHEY and SMNVEV (reference sequence). With V trimmed by 2 bases and J by 6 bases, 7 bases remained unmatched. The CDR3 has 14 amino acids.

The chain couples TRBV3-1 to TRBJ2-7, with 7 bases aligning to TRBD2. There are 16 residues in the CDR3. V lost 4 bases and J lost 2; bases outside the gene matches: 11. Germline CDR1 is LGHDT and CDR2 is YNNKEL (reference sequence). The CDR3 nucleotides read TGTGCCAGCAGCCTTGCCGGGGGGTTCAATACCTACGAGCAGTACTTC. Translated: CASSLAGGFNTYEQYF.

This chain links TRBV15 with TRBJ1-2, with TRBD1 identical over 7 bases. V gave up 6 bases and J gave up 5 bases; unmatched junction bases: 0. Per the germline V gene, CDR1 is LNHNV and CDR2 is YYDKDF (reference sequence). This CDR3 region has 11 residues. CDR3 region: CATRQGYGYTF. The DNA for the CDR3 is TGTGCCACCAGACAGGGGTATGGCTACACCTTC.

This clonotype has just a few counts. The rearrangement uses TRBV11-2 and TRBJ1-1; maybe TRBD1 (5 bases). The CDR3 totals 15 residues. V lost 2 bases and J 0 bases, leaving 10 bases between the germline ends. Germline CDR1 SGHAT, CDR2 FQNNGV. The CDR3 sequence is CASSLPGTMNTEAFF. CDR3 nucleotide sequence: TGTGCCAGCAGCTTACCCGGGACCATGAACACTGAAGCTTTCTTT.

This clonotype was seen at least ten times. The chain recombines TRBV5-6 with TRBJ1-5; D gene uncertain. V gave up 1 base and J gave up 3 bases, with 11 bases separating them. The CDR3 consists of 15 residues. Germline CDR1 reads SGHDT; CDR2 reads YYEEEE. The CDR3 protein is CASSLWLGPNQPQHF. CDR3 sequence (DNA): TGTGCCAGCAGCTTGTGGTTAGGGCCCAATCAGCCCCAGCATTTT.

Worth noting for this clonotype: An end of the junction does not agree with germline; a read error may underlie this. CDR3 sequence: CSVEDRGSDEQYF. For the CDR3, the DNA is TGCAGCGTTGAAGACAGGGGCTCCGACGAGCAGTACTTC. J is TRBJ2-7 and V is TRBV29-1, with a weak D call TRBD1 (6 bases). Germline V gene lookup returns CDR1 SQVTM and CDR2 ANQGSEA. The CDR3 is 13 amino acids.